Below are 8 T cell receptor beta chains sequenced from a single sample in a study of T cells in Graves' hyperthyroidism and ophthalmopathy. RNA transcripts provided the source from which TCR beta CDR3 regions were amplified. The HTBI set primed first-round TCR CDR3 RT-PCR. TCRdb re-called the multiplex PCR reads with MiXCR, one entry per CDR3 protein. The table includes about 96,000 distinct CDR3 sequences, roughly 49% detected once. The sequenced sample consisted of blood. The receptors originated from a woman aged 40 to 55 with Graves' hyperthyroidism.

V and J are TRBV6-2 or TRBV6-3 and TRBJ2-7; 9 nucleotides line up with TRBD1. Germline V gives CDR1 MNHEY, CDR2 SVGEGT. The CDR3 is made up of 14 amino acids. Trimming took 6 bases from V and 5 from J; bases not matched to a gene: 8. CDR3 DNA sequence: TGTGCCAGCAGCCCCAGGACAGGGGACAACGAGCAGTACTTC. Translation gives CASSPRTGDNEQYF.

This clonotype was recorded once. The chain carries TRBV5-1 and TRBJ1-5; 11 bases map to TRBD1. The germline gives CDR1 SGHRS, CDR2 YFSETQ. This CDR3 spans 16 amino acids. J lost 0 bases, V lost 4 bases, and 3 bases had no gene match. This chain's CDR3 is CASSEGQGDSNQPQHF. DNA of the CDR3: TGCGCCAGCAGCGAGGGACAGGGGGATAGCAATCAGCCCCAGCATTTT.

This clonotype was observed at least ten times. The chain carries TRBV5-6 and TRBJ2-7; D is unclear. The V end was cut by 3 bases, the J end by 3 bases, with 13 bases between. CDR3 size: 14 residues. Germline CDR1 is SGHDT and CDR2 is YYEEEE. The CDR3 region is CASSWVGSFYEQYF. The CDR3 DNA reads as TGTGCCAGCAGCTGGGTGGGCAGCTTCTACGAGCAGTACTTC. Full variable domain (remainder filled in from reference TRBV5-6 and TRBJ2-7): DAGVTQSPTHLIKTRGQQVTLRCSPKSGHDTVSWYQQALGQGPQFIFQYYEEEERQRGNFPDRFSGHQFPNYSSELNVNALLLGDSALYLCASSWVGSFYEQYFGPGTRLTVT.

The chain couples TRBV5-1 to TRBJ2-2; D is perhaps TRBD1 (6 bases). The CDR3 covers 17 residues. Between the trimmed V and J ends, which lost 0 bases and 1 base, there was a span of 13 bases. Per germline, CDR1 SGHRS and CDR2 YFSETQ. The CDR3 loop reads CASSLVGTGLNTGELFF. In DNA form, the CDR3 reads TGCGCCAGCAGCTTGGTAGGTACAGGGCTGAACACCGGGGAGCTGTTTTTT.

Regarding this clonotype: A much larger clone is a single base away; this may be a read error. This chain connects TRBV7-2 to TRBJ1-1; D gene unclear. Trimming stripped 5 bases from V and 1 base from J, with 17 bases between. This CDR3 is 16 amino acids long. Germline CDR1 reads SGHTA; CDR2 reads FQGNSA. CDR3 in amino acids: CASSPLVSLTNTEAFF. DNA of the CDR3: TGTGCCAGCAGCCCCTTGGTGTCCTTAACGAACACTGAAGCTTTCTTT.

This clonotype occurred many times. This chain joins TRBV5-1 and TRBJ1-2; D might be TRBD1 (5 bases). With 0 bases removed from V and 2 bases from J, the gap between germline ends came to 8 bases. Germline V CDR1 and CDR2: SGHRS, YFSETQ. The CDR3 loop spans 14 amino acids. CDR3 protein: CASSLGQSNYGYTF. The CDR3 bases are TGCGCCAGCAGCTTGGGACAGTCAAACTATGGCTACACCTTC. The whole variable domain, filled in from reference TRBV5-1 and TRBJ1-2, reads KAGVTQTPRYLIKTRGQQVTLSCSPISGHRSVSWYQQTPGQGLQFLFEYFSETQRNKGNFPGRFSGRQFSNSRSEMNVSTLELGDSALYLCASSLGQSNYGYTFGSGTRLTVV.

This clonotype occurred once. The gene calls are TRBV15 and TRBJ1-6; no reliable D call. This CDR3 spans 13 amino acids. The ends were cut back, 3 bases at V and 8 bases at J, with 8 bases in the middle. Germline V CDR1 and CDR2: LNHNV, YYDKDF (reference sequence). The CDR3 DNA reads as TGTGCCACCAGCAGCTCAGGATATTCACCCCTCCACTTT. Encoded protein: CATSSSGYSPLHF.

The chain recombines TRBV20-1 with TRBJ1-1, with 7 nucleotides matching TRBD1. CDR1 and CDR2 (germline): DFQATT, SNEGSKA (reference sequence). The length of the CDR3 is 16 residues. Trimming cost V 8 bases and J 0 bases; bases outside gene matches: 15. The CDR3 DNA reads TGCAGTCCCTCGGGACAGCTCAGACTCATGAACACTGAAGCTTTCTTT. Its translation: CSPSGQLRLMNTEAFF.